This T cell receptor (beta chain) was observed in a study of T cell responses to AZD1222 COVID-19 vaccine. Points from the study as a whole: Spike-specific TCR breadth and depth rose after two AZD1222 doses. The donors showed a predominance of white British ancestry and of females, with possible underestimation of clonal diversity.

Turning to this clone: What it recognizes is unknown.

This CDR3 has 12 residues. Germline V gives CDR1 MNHEY, CDR2 SMNVEV (reference sequence). Germline trimming cut 3 bases from V and 6 bases from J; bases unmatched to any gene: 0. Data came from immunoSEQ multiplex PCR; TCRdb stores just in-frame clones and leaves some out. The sample includes about 120,000 clones, 85% to 90% of them seen just once. The sequencing used peripheral blood, collected 28 days after the second AZD1222 dose. The source is an adult who received the AZD1222 COVID-19 vaccine. The chain is built from TRBV27 and TRBJ2-7, with TRBD1 matching over 9 bases. The CDR3 here is CASSLTGGEQYF. In DNA form, the CDR3 reads TGTGCCAGCAGTTTGACAGGGGGCGAGCAGTACTTC.